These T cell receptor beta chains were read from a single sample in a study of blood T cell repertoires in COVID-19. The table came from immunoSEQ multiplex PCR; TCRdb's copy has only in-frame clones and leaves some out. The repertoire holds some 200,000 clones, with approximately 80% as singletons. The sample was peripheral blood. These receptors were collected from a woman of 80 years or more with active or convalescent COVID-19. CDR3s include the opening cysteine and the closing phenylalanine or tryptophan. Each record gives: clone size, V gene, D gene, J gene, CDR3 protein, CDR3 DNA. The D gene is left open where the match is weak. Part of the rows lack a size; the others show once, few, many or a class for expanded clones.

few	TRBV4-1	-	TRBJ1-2	CASSETGQPYGYTF	TGCGCCAGCAGCGAAACCGGACAGCCCTATGGCTACACCTTC
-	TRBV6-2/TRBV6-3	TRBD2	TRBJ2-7	CASSYYPGLASYEQYF	TGTGCCAGCAGTTACTACCCGGGACTAGCGTCCTACGAGCAGTACTTC
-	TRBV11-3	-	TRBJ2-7	CASSQGGPLRFTNYEQYF	TGTGCCAGCAGCCAGGGAGGCCCTCTCCGATTTACGAATTACGAGCAGTACTTC
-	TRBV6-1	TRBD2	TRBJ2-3	CASSEGLAGLTDTQYF	TGTGCCAGCAGTGAAGGGTTAGCGGGCCTCACAGATACGCAGTATTTT
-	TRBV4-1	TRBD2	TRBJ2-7	CASSQGRGGPPEQYF	TGCGCCAGCAGCCAAGGCCGCGGGGGACCTCCCGAGCAGTACTTC
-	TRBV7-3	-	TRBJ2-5	CASSLTRLETQYF	TGTGCCAGCAGCTTAACGCGGCTAGAGACCCAGTACTTC
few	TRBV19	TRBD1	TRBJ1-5	CASSTDWTGAVLAGQPQHF	TGTGCCAGTAGTACTGATTGGACAGGGGCCGTCTTAGCAGGTCAGCCCCAGCATTTT
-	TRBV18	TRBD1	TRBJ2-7	CASSPGQSEQYF	TGTGCCAGCTCACCGGGACAGAGCGAGCAGTACTTC
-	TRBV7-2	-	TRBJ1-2	CASSFVSGNYGYTF	TGTGCCAGCAGCTTCGTTTCAGGGAACTATGGCTACACCTTC
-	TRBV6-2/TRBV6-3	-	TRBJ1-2	CASSPDRSLRYGYTF	TGTGCCAGCAGTCCCGACAGGTCCTTACGCTATGGCTACACCTTC
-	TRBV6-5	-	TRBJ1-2	CASSREQGGYGYTF	TGTGCCAGCAGTCGTGAACAGGGTGGCTATGGCTACACCTTC
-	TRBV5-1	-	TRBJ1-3	CASSLGAWLSGNTIYF	TGCGCCAGCAGCTTGGGGGCTTGGCTCTCTGGAAACACCATATATTTT
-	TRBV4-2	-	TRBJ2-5	CASSHGRRGTQETQYF	TGTGCCAGCAGCCACGGGCGGCGGGGCACCCAAGAGACCCAGTACTTC
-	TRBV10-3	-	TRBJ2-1	CAIAFNPNNEQFF	TGTGCCATCGCGTTCAATCCGAACAATGAGCAGTTCTTC
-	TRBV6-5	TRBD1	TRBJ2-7	CASSRQGSRYDEQYF	TGTGCCAGCAGTAGACAGGGTTCTAGGTACGACGAGCAGTACTTC
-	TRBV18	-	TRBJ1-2	CASSPQSDARGYTF	TGTGCCAGCTCACCACAATCTGACGCCAGGGGCTACACCTTC
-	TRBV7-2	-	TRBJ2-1	CASKTEPTAFFEQFF	TGTGCCAGCAAGACGGAGCCCACGGCTTTTTTTGAGCAGTTCTTC
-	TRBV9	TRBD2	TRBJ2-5	CASSVGLAGTQETQYF	TGTGCCAGCAGCGTAGGCCTAGCGGGGACACAAGAGACCCAGTACTTC
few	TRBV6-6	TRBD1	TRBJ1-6	CASRPTGVGNSPLHF	TGTGCCAGCAGACCTACAGGGGTCGGTAATTCACCCCTCCACTTT
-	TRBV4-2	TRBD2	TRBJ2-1	CASSQALIVGGGKYEQFF	TGTGCCAGCAGCCAAGCATTAATTGTCGGGGGGGGCAAGTATGAGCAGTTCTTC
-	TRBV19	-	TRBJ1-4	CASSSPEVGHEKLFF	TGTGCCAGTAGTAGCCCCGAGGTGGGGCATGAAAAACTGTTTTTT
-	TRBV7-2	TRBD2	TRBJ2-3	CASSLALAGGPDTQYF	TGTGCCAGCAGCTTAGCCCTAGCGGGAGGGCCAGATACGCAGTATTTT
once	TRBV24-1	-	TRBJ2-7	CATSGTPTYEQYF	TGTGCCACCAGCGGGACACCGACCTACGAGCAGTACTTC
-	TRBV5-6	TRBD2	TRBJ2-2	CASSLGSGGPGELFF	TGTGCCAGCAGCTTAGGGTCGGGAGGACCCGGGGAGCTGTTTTTT
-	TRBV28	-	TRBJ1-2	CASSLRLYGYTF	TGTGCCAGCAGTTTGAGACTCTATGGCTACACCTTC
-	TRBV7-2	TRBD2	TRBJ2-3	CASSSSIPGLAATDTQYF	TGTGCCAGCAGCTCTTCCATTCCGGGACTAGCGGCCACAGATACGCAGTATTTT
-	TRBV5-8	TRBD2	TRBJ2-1	CASSDSGAISYNEQFF	TGTGCCAGCAGCGATAGCGGGGCCATCTCCTACAATGAGCAGTTCTTC
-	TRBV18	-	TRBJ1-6	CASSPPHGPGGTSPLHF	TGTGCCAGCTCACCACCCCACGGACCGGGGGGTACTTCACCCCTCCACTTT
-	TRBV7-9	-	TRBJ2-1	CASSLGQGRDLYNEQFF	TGTGCCAGCAGCTTAGGGCAGGGGAGAGACCTATACAATGAGCAGTTCTTC
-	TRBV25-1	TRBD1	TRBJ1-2	CASSRGTGINYGYTF	TGTGCCAGCAGTAGAGGGACAGGGATAAACTATGGCTACACCTTC
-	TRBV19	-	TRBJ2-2	CASSTLPIGSSGELFF	TGTGCCAGTAGCACCCTCCCCATTGGGTCTAGCGGGGAGCTGTTTTTT
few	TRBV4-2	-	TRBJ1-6	CASSQGGYNSPLHF	TGTGCCAGCAGCCAGGGAGGCTATAATTCACCCCTCCACTTT
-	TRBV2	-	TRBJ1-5	CASSMSNQPQHF	TGTGCCAGCAGCATGAGCAATCAGCCCCAGCATTTT
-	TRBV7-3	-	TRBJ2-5	CASSRRGSETQYF	TGTGCCAGCAGCCGTAGGGGGAGCGAGACCCAGTACTTC
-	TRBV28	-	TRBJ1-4	CASHKPGHLNEKLFF	TGTGCCAGCCATAAACCGGGACACCTTAATGAAAAACTGTTTTTT
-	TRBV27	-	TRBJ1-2	CASSLSLGRDGYTF	TGTGCCAGCAGTTTATCCCTCGGGAGGGATGGCTACACCTTC
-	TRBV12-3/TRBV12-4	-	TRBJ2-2	CASRTNTGELFF	TGTGCCAGCAGGACAAACACCGGGGAGCTGTTTTTT
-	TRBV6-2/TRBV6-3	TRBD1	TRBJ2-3	CASSYYGQGTDTQYF	TGTGCCAGCAGTTACTACGGACAGGGCACAGATACGCAGTATTTT
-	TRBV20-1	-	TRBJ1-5	CSASTGDNNQPQHF	TGCAGTGCTAGTACCGGGGATAACAATCAGCCCCAGCATTTT
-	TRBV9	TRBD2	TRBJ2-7	CASSDIAGREQYF	TGTGCCAGCAGCGATATAGCGGGGCGCGAGCAGTACTTC
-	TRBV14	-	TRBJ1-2	CASSQWTAYGYTF	TGTGCCAGCAGCCAATGGACAGCCTATGGCTACACCTTC
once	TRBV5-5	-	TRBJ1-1	CASSLLGGENTEAFF	TGTGCCAGCAGCTTGTTAGGTGGAGAGAACACTGAAGCTTTCTTT
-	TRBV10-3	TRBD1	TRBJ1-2	CAISERDRGNYGYTF	TGTGCCATCAGTGAAAGGGACAGGGGGAACTATGGCTACACCTTC
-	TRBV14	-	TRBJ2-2	CASSPPRGRLSTGELFF	TGTGCCAGCAGCCCCCCCCGGGGAAGGCTAAGCACCGGGGAGCTGTTTTTT
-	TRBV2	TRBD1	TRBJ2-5	CASSTDRGAWETQYF	TGTGCCAGCAGCACCGACAGGGGTGCGTGGGAGACCCAGTACTTC
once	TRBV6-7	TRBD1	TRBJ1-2	CARRVEGAPPPNYGYTF	TGTGCCAGGAGAGTAGAGGGGGCCCCCCCGCCAAACTATGGCTACACCTTC